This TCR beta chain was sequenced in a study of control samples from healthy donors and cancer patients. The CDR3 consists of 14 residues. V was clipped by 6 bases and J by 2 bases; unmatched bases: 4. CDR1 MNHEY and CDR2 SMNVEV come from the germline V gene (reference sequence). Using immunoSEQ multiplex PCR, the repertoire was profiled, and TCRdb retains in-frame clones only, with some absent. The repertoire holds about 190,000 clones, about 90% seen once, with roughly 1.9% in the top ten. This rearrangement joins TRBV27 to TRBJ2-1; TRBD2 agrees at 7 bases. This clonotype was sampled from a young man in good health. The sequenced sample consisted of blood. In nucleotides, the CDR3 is TGTGCCAGCAGGTCTAGCGGAACCTACAATGAGCAGTTCTTC. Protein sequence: CASRSSGTYNEQFF.